A single sample is the source of the 13 T cell receptor beta chains below, sequenced in a study of neoadjuvant anti-PD-1 for oral cavity cancer (dated by TCRdb to the early 2020s). Sample time point, as interpreted from the label and publication: after neoadjuvant nivolumab, at surgical resection. Libraries were constructed by the immunoSEQ multiplex PCR assay. TCRdb retrieved this table from immuneACCESS and kept in-frame rearrangements only. Not all clones are present; in checked studies, unresolved V genes account for under half, and no reason is known for the remainder. The sample includes approximately 68,000 clones, with approximately 87% observed a single time. Roughly 3% of the sample is in the top ten clones. The material was PBMCs, obtained after nivolumab (anti-PD-1) treatment. The receptors were sampled from a person aged 35-80 years with oral cavity squamous cell carcinoma.

The gene calls are TRBV6-6 and TRBJ2-2; D unclear. The CDR3 sequence is 13 residues long. The germline gives CDR1 MNHNY, CDR2 SVGAGI (reference sequence). V was shortened by 2 bases and J by 7 bases, with 8 bases between the two germline ends. In DNA form, the CDR3 reads TGTGCCAGCAGTTACGGGGAAGGCGGGGAGCTGTTTTTT. Protein: CASSYGEGGELFF.

V usage is TRBV6-5 and J usage is TRBJ1-5; D gene uncertain. There are 14 residues in the CDR3. V was pared by 7 bases and J by 2 bases, with 12 bases between. Germline CDR1 reads MNHEY; CDR2 reads SVGAGI. Written as DNA, the CDR3 is TGTGCCAGCAATTCAGACAATGGCAATCAGCCCCAGCATTTT. This encodes CASNSDNGNQPQHF.

This chain joins TRBV2 and TRBJ1-2, with unresolved D. The CDR3 runs to 12 residues. Germline CDR1 SNHLY, CDR2 FYNNEI. V dropped 3 bases and J dropped 4 bases, with 6 bases sitting between them. Here the CDR3 DNA reads TGTGCCAGCAGTGAGATGATCTATGGCTACACCTTC. This translates into CASSEMIYGYTF. The full variable domain, rest sourced from reference TRBV2 and TRBJ1-2, is EPEVTQTPSHQVTQMGQEVILRCVPISNHLYFYWYRQILGQKVEFLVSFYNNEISEKSEIFDDQFSVERPDGSNFTLKIRSTKLEDSAMYFCASSEMIYGYTFGSGTRLTVV.

The chain couples TRBV4-1 to TRBJ2-1; D remains ambiguous. The CDR3 is 16 residues long. CDR1 and CDR2 from the germline V gene are MGHRA and YSYEKL. V lost 1 base to trimming and J lost 0 bases, with 10 bases between them. The CDR3 spells CASSQGPQSSYNEQFF. The CDR3 nucleotides read TGCGCCAGCAGCCAAGGACCGCAGAGCTCCTACAATGAGCAGTTCTTC.

The chain combines TRBV5-4 with TRBJ2-5; 7 bases are a match to TRBD1. The CDR3 loop spans 14 amino acids. Germline V gene lookup returns CDR1 SGHNT and CDR2 YYREEE (reference sequence). V was clipped by 3 bases and J by 5 bases; unmatched bases: 7. CDR3 residues: CASSSAGGGETQYF. CDR3 nucleotide sequence: TGTGCCAGCAGCTCAGCAGGGGGTGGGGAGACCCAGTACTTC. Drawing the rest from reference TRBV5-4 and TRBJ2-5, the complete variable domain is ETGVTQSPTHLIKTRGQQVTLRCSSQSGHNTVSWYQQALGQGPQFIFQYYREEENGRGNFPPRFSGLQFPNYSSELNVNALELDDSALYLCASSSAGGGETQYFGPGTRLLVL.

V and J are TRBV2 and TRBJ2-7; TRBD1 agrees at 11 bases. The CDR3 runs to 14 residues. The V and J ends lost 10 bases and 1 base, in that order; junction bases with no gene match: 6. CDR1 and CDR2 (germline): SNHLY, FYNNEI. DNA of the CDR3: TGTGCCACCGAGGGACAGGGGGGGTCCTACGAGCAGTACTTC. It yields the protein CATEGQGGSYEQYF.

V gene TRBV7-2 combines with J gene TRBJ2-7; D is possibly TRBD2 (6 bases). CDR1 and CDR2 (germline): SGHTA, FQGNSA. V was cut by 4 bases and J by 0 bases, with 22 bases left in between. The CDR3 runs to 18 residues. CDR3 nucleotide sequence: TGTGCCAGCAGCTCAACCCTTTCGGGGGATCGTCCCTCCTACGAGCAGTACTTC. Its protein is CASSSTLSGDRPSYEQYF.

The rearrangement links TRBV14 to TRBJ1-6, with no clear D. The CDR3 consists of 13 residues. The V end lost 4 bases, the J end lost 8 bases, and 9 bases lay between the germline ends. Germline values: CDR1 SGHDN, CDR2 FVKESK. This chain's CDR3 is CASSPNLDSPLHF. The CDR3 DNA reads as TGTGCCAGCAGCCCTAACCTGGATTCACCCCTCCACTTT.

The chain combines TRBV14 with TRBJ1-2; the match to TRBD1 covers 11 bases. V shed 0 bases, J shed 7 bases, and the junction held 10 bases outside the gene matches. Germline CDR1 and CDR2: SGHDN and FVKESK. The CDR3 loop spans 17 amino acids. The CDR3 protein is CASSQDLKGDRGAGYTF. CDR3 bases: TGTGCCAGCAGCCAAGATCTAAAGGGGGACAGGGGGGCTGGCTACACCTTC.

The chain carries TRBV27 and TRBJ2-7; 14 bases are a match to TRBD2. Germline lookup yields CDR1 MNHEY and CDR2 SMNVEV (reference sequence). V shed 3 bases and J 4 bases; nucleotides not matched to a gene: 2. The CDR3 totals 15 residues. The CDR3 sequence is CASSLGTSGSYEQYF. The CDR3 coding sequence is TGTGCCAGCAGTTTGGGGACTAGCGGGAGTTACGAGCAGTACTTC.

This chain connects TRBV6-5 to TRBJ1-4; D not resolved. V gave up 3 bases and J gave up 3 bases, with 11 bases separating them. The CDR3 length is 15 residues. Germline CDR1 MNHEY, CDR2 SVGAGI. The CDR3 DNA is TGTGCCAGCAGTTATAGCCCAGGCCCTAATGAAAAACTGTTTTTT. The encoded protein is CASSYSPGPNEKLFF.

The gene calls are TRBV27 and TRBJ1-5; a weak D match, TRBD1 (5 bases). Trimming pared 5 bases from V and 0 bases from J, leaving 14 bases between. CDR3 length equals 16 residues. Germline V gene data show CDR1 as MNHEY and CDR2 as SMNVEV (reference sequence). CDR3 DNA sequence: TGTGCCAGCAGTGACAGACATGATGTTAGCAATCAGCCCCAGCATTTT. Translated: CASSDRHDVSNQPQHF.

This clone was counted a few times. The chain uses TRBV2 and TRBJ1-2; tentative D call: TRBD1 (5 bases). The CDR3 consists of 14 residues. Germline CDR1 is SNHLY and CDR2 is FYNNEI. The ends were cut back, 4 bases at V and 6 bases at J, with 15 bases in the middle. In nucleotides, the CDR3 is TGTGCCAGCAGTGTAGCAGGGCGAAGCGATGGCTACACCTTC. Protein: CASSVAGRSDGYTF. Supplemented by reference TRBV2 and TRBJ1-2, the full variable domain reads EPEVTQTPSHQVTQMGQEVILRCVPISNHLYFYWYRQILGQKVEFLVSFYNNEISEKSEIFDDQFSVERPDGSNFTLKIRSTKLEDSAMYFCASSVAGRSDGYTFGSGTRLTVV.